The 19 T cell receptor beta chains in this list originate from one sample, sequenced in a study of read filtering for tumor transcriptome and immune sequencing. This library used roughly 400 ng RNA and molecular barcoded adaptors spanning alpha/delta and beta/gamma chains. A single record per CDR3 protein comes from TCRdb applying MiXCR to the reads. The top ten clones hold around 6.5% of a sample with about 39,000 distinct CDR3 sequences, 13% to 15% of them seen once. Sequences were obtained from a population of CD138-negative cells sorted from bone marrow. The source is a donor at least 40 years old with multiple myeloma.

The V gene is TRBV3-1, the J gene TRBJ2-2; 9 nucleotides agree with TRBD1. The germline V gene encodes CDR1 LGHDT and CDR2 YNNKEL (reference sequence). The CDR3 totals 14 residues. V lost 8 bases and J lost 7; bases outside the gene matches: 8. This CDR3 reads CASPRTGAGGELFF. CDR3 in DNA: TGTGCCAGCCCCCGGACAGGGGCAGGCGGGGAGCTGTTTTTT.

This clonotype was seen at least ten times. The chain combines TRBV7-2 with TRBJ1-4; D is possibly TRBD1 (6 bases). The CDR3 contains 15 residues. Trimming cost V 5 bases and J 6 bases, with 16 bases left between them. Germline V gene sequence: CDR1 SGHTA, CDR2 FQGNSA. CDR3 bases: TGTGCCAGCAGCCCATCGGACAGTCTCTATGAAAAACTGTTTTTT. This sequence encodes CASSPSDSLYEKLFF.

This clonotype has at least ten counts. This chain joins TRBV7-9 and TRBJ2-7; 13 bases are shared with TRBD2. The germline V gene has CDR1 SEHNR and CDR2 FQNEAQ (reference sequence). Germline trimming cut 5 bases from V and 9 bases from J; bases unmatched to any gene: 10. This CDR3 has 15 residues. CDR3 in amino acids: CASSPTSGRASGQYF. The CDR3 nucleotides read TGTGCCAGCAGCCCTACTAGCGGGAGGGCCTCGGGGCAGTACTTC.

Concerning this clonotype: This could be a read error, since a much larger clone is one nucleotide away. The V and J genes are TRBV7-9 and TRBJ2-3, with 12 positions matching TRBD2. The CDR3 loop spans 16 amino acids. Germline loops: CDR1 SEHNR, CDR2 FQNEAQ (reference sequence). For the CDR3, the DNA is TGTACCAGCAGCTCCTCTAGCGGGGGGGCATCAGATACGCAGTATTTT. It specifies CTSSSSSGGASDTQYF.

Many counts were recorded for this clonotype. The V and J genes are TRBV29-1 and TRBJ2-3, with D hard to call. The CDR3 length is 13 residues. Per the germline V gene, CDR1 is SQVTM and CDR2 is ANQGSEA. Trimming pared 1 base from V and 2 bases from J, leaving 7 bases between. Here the CDR3 reads CSVEGVFTDTQYF. CDR3 in DNA: TGCAGCGTTGAAGGAGTGTTCACAGATACGCAGTATTTT.

This clonotype was observed many times. At one end, the junction sequence differs from germline, possibly due to a read error. The V and J genes are TRBV20-1 and TRBJ1-1, with a tentative D call TRBD1 (6 bases). Germline CDR1 reads DFQATT; CDR2 reads SNEGSKA (reference sequence). The CDR3 runs to 14 residues. The CDR3, as DNA: TGCAGTGCTGGAGACGCACAGGGGAACACTGAAGCTTTCTTT. Its protein product is CSAGDAQGNTEAFF.

Many counts were recorded for this clonotype. The rearrangement uses TRBV23-1 and TRBJ1-5; tentatively, D is TRBD1 (6 bases). TRBV23-1 is placed among ORFs of uncertain function. CDR3 length equals 17 residues. Trimming left V 5 bases short and J 1 base short, with 18 bases between. The CDR3 is CASSKGGRGWSNQPQHF. The DNA for the CDR3 is TGCGCCAGCAGTAAGGGGGGAAGGGGATGGAGCAATCAGCCCCAGCATTTT.

The table lists this clonotype with many counts. The chain combines TRBV20-1 with TRBJ2-7; TRBD2 matches 12 bases. Germline-derived CDR1 and CDR2 are DFQATT and SNEGSKA (reference sequence). The CDR3 is 14 residues long. V was pared by 5 bases and J by 2 bases, with 4 bases of the junction left unmatched. CDR3 region: CSAPPSGRAYEQYF. The CDR3 nucleotides are TGCAGTGCTCCCCCTAGCGGGAGGGCCTACGAGCAGTACTTC.

This clonotype was counted many times. This chain connects TRBV7-9 to TRBJ1-5; a weak D match, TRBD1 (5 bases). Germline V CDR1 and CDR2: SEHNR, FQNEAQ (reference sequence). The CDR3 runs 14 residues. Trimming removed 8 bases from V and 7 bases from J, with 18 bases in between. In DNA form, the CDR3 reads TGTGCCAGCGCCCGGGGAGGGGCCAGGCAGCCCCAGCATTTT. This codes for CASARGGARQPQHF.

Ten or more counts support this clonotype. V and J are TRBV12-3 or TRBV12-4 and TRBJ1-3; tentatively, D is TRBD1 (5 bases). V was shortened by 6 bases and J by 0 bases, with 9 bases between the two germline ends. The CDR3 sequence is 14 residues long. The CDR3 protein is CASRPDSSGNTIYF. As DNA, the CDR3 is TGTGCCAGCAGACCCGACAGCTCTGGAAACACCATATATTTT.

In this sample, this clonotype turned up many times. V and J are TRBV6-6 and TRBJ2-7; 7 bases match TRBD2. Germline trimming cut 5 bases from V and 0 bases from J; bases unmatched to any gene: 13. CDR1 is MNHNY, CDR2 SVGAGI, per germline (reference sequence). The CDR3 loop spans 17 amino acids. This CDR3 is CASSLDHLAESSYEQYF. CDR3 sequence (DNA): TGTGCCAGCAGTCTCGACCATCTAGCGGAGAGCTCCTACGAGCAGTACTTC.

This clonotype is medium-sized within its sample. The genes are TRBV7-9 and TRBJ2-1; TRBD1 aligns across 7 bases. Trimming removed 5 bases from V and 8 bases from J; junction bases left unmatched: 15. CDR3 length: 16 residues. Germline CDR1 reads SEHNR; CDR2 reads FQNEAQ (reference sequence). As DNA, the CDR3 is TGTGCCAGCAGCCTCTTTAGGGGACAGATAAGCGATGAGCAGTTCTTC. This translates into CASSLFRGQISDEQFF.

This clonotype was detected ten times or more. J is TRBJ2-1 and V is TRBV6-5; 7 bases are a match to TRBD2. CDR3 length equals 13 residues. In germline, CDR1 is MNHEY, CDR2 SVGAGI. Trimming removed 8 bases from V and 15 bases from J; junction bases left unmatched: 16. CDR3 nucleotides: TGTGCCAGCCTAAAGGGAGGGGCCCTGCCCATGTTCTTC. Protein: CASLKGGALPMFF.

A note on this clonotype: One base away lies a much larger clone, so this may be a sequencing read error. V gene TRBV7-2 combines with J gene TRBJ2-7; 10 nucleotides agree with TRBD2. Germline V gene lookup returns CDR1 SGHTA and CDR2 FQGNSA. The CDR3 spans 15 residues. Trimming cost V 3 bases and J 5 bases; bases outside gene matches: 7. CDR3 sequence reads: CASSFIAGGIDEQYF. The DNA for the CDR3 is TGTGCCAGCAGCTTCATAGCGGGGGGTATCGACGAGCAGTACTTC. Based on the CDR3 plus reference TRBV7-2 and TRBJ2-7, the full variable domain is GAGVSQSPSNKVTEKGKDVELRCDPISGHTALYWYRQSLGQGLEFLIYFQGNSAPDKSGLPSDRFSAERTGGSVSTLTIQRTQQEDSAVYLCASSFIAGGIDEQYFGPGTRLTVT.

This clonotype was found many times. This chain connects TRBV29-1 to TRBJ2-7; the D call may be TRBD1 or TRBD2 (5 bases each). Germline V gene data show CDR1 as SQVTM and CDR2 as ANQGSEA. Trimming removed 4 bases from V and 3 bases from J, with 13 bases in between. The CDR3 length is 13 residues. The CDR3 protein is CSVGGAGYYEQYF. Written as DNA, the CDR3 is TGCAGCGTTGGAGGGGCCGGCTACTACGAGCAGTACTTC.

This clonotype occurred many times. This sequence joins TRBV2 and TRBJ2-7, with TRBD2 as a possible D gene (5 bases). This CDR3 region has 15 residues. V was cut by 2 bases and J by 3 bases, with 14 bases left in between. Germline CDR1 SNHLY, CDR2 FYNNEI. CDR3 residues: CASSESGQLGYEQYF. DNA for the CDR3: TGTGCCAGCAGTGAAAGCGGCCAGCTCGGCTACGAGCAGTACTTC.

Of note for this clonotype: A much larger clone lies one base from this, so it may be a read error. This sequence joins TRBV12-3 or TRBV12-4 and TRBJ1-1; D uncertain. The ends were cut back, 7 bases at V and 3 bases at J, with 6 bases in the middle. CDR3 length equals 11 residues. As DNA, the CDR3 is TGTGCCAGCAACGGGGACACTGAAGCTTTCTTT. It specifies CASNGDTEAFF.

There are many counts of this clonotype. The rearrangement links TRBV28 to TRBJ2-3; no definite D call. The V gene lost 5 bases and the J gene lost 2 bases, with 20 bases spanning the gap. Germline-derived CDR1 and CDR2 are MDHEN and SYDVKM. The CDR3 is 17 amino acids. The CDR3 loop reads CASSTQSPPTLTDTQYF. CDR3 DNA sequence: TGTGCCAGCAGTACCCAATCCCCTCCGACACTCACAGATACGCAGTATTTT.

The chain uses TRBV12-3 or TRBV12-4 and TRBJ2-1, with unresolved D. This CDR3 region has 13 residues. Between the trimmed V and J ends, which lost 7 bases and 6 bases, there was a span of 13 bases. CDR3 sequence (DNA): TGTGCCAGCATAACGACGAGCATCAATGAGCAGTTCTTC. Protein product: CASITTSINEQFF.